Listed here are 9 T cell receptor beta chains from one sample, sequenced in a study of T cell responses to AZD1222 COVID-19 vaccine. Only in-frame clones appear in the TCRdb table, and some are missing; sequencing was by immunoSEQ multiplex PCR. The table lists roughly 100,000 clones, about 88% of them singletons. This specimen consisted of peripheral blood, obtained on day 0 of AZD1222 vaccination. These receptors were obtained from an adult in good health.

J is TRBJ1-1 and V is TRBV7-3, with 9 bases identical to TRBD1. CDR3 size: 17 residues. With 5 bases clipped from V and 3 bases from J, the junction kept 13 bases outside the gene matches. Germline lookup yields CDR1 SGHTA and CDR2 FQGTGA. This CDR3 reads CASSRPNGQGYDTEAFF. DNA for the CDR3: TGTGCCAGCAGCCGACCCAATGGACAGGGGTACGACACTGAAGCTTTCTTT.

The chain joins TRBV10-3 to TRBJ1-2; D call uncertain. V was cut by 2 bases and J by 2 bases, with 9 bases left in between. The CDR3 has 14 amino acids. Per germline, CDR1 ENHRY and CDR2 SYGVKD. In DNA, the CDR3 is TGTGCCATCAGTGAGCCCTACAAGAACTATGGCTACACCTTC. It codes for CAISEPYKNYGYTF.

The chain employs TRBV1 and TRBJ1-5. TRBV1 is a recognized pseudogene. This CDR3 comprises 15 residues. The CDR3 is CTSSPDRRSNQPQHF. CDR3 in DNA: TGCACCAGCAGCCCAGATCGTAGATCCAATCAGCCCCAGCATTTT.

V and J are TRBV9 and TRBJ2-1; the D call may be TRBD1 or TRBD2 (7 bases each). The V gene's germline CDR1 is SGDLS and CDR2 YYNGEE. Trimming removed 4 bases at V and 1 base at J, with 12 bases between. This CDR3 comprises 15 residues. CDR3 loop: CASSPGGGSYNEQFF. The CDR3 nucleotides read TGTGCCAGCAGCCCAGGGGGGGGGTCCTACAATGAGCAGTTCTTC.

The chain carries TRBV28 and TRBJ1-6; possibly TRBD1 for D (5 bases). Germline CDR1 reads MDHEN; CDR2 reads SYDVKM. The CDR3 extends over 15 amino acids. V dropped 5 bases and J dropped 4 bases, with 12 bases sitting between them. In nucleotides, the CDR3 is TGTGCCAGCAGTCCCCCGGGGCGGTATAATTCACCCCTCCACTTT. Translated: CASSPPGRYNSPLHF.

The chain combines TRBV27 with TRBJ2-1; D ambiguous. The CDR3 totals 14 residues. V dropped 7 bases and J dropped 6 bases, with 16 bases sitting between them. Germline values: CDR1 MNHEY, CDR2 SMNVEV (reference sequence). This chain's CDR3 is CASTPARLPNEQFF. Written as DNA, the CDR3 is TGTGCCAGCACCCCAGCGCGCCTACCCAATGAGCAGTTCTTC.

The chain is built from TRBV4-3 and TRBJ1-2, with D maybe TRBD1 (6 bases). There are 15 residues in the CDR3. V was clipped by 0 bases and J by 7 bases, with 15 bases between them. CDR1 LGHNA and CDR2 YSLEER come from the germline V gene. For the CDR3, the DNA is TGCGCCAGCAGCCAAGAGGGGGGGGCTTTAGGTGGCTACACCTTC. Protein sequence: CASSQEGGALGGYTF.

This sequence joins TRBV6-5 and TRBJ1-4, with TRBD1 matching over 8 bases. The CDR3 runs to 13 residues. V was clipped by 6 bases and J by 5 bases; unmatched bases: 2. The germline gives CDR1 MNHEY, CDR2 SVGAGI. The CDR3 DNA reads TGTGCCAGCAGCCGGGACAGGAATGAAAAACTGTTTTTT. It codes for CASSRDRNEKLFF.

The chain recombines TRBV6-6 with TRBJ2-7, with D perhaps matching TRBD1 (6 bases). The CDR3 totals 12 residues. Germline CDR1 MNHNY, CDR2 SVGAGI (reference sequence). V shed 8 bases and J shed 2 bases, with 10 bases lying between them. The CDR3 DNA sequence: TGTGCCAGCGGCGGACAGACCTACGAGCAGTACTTC. This translates into CASGGQTYEQYF.